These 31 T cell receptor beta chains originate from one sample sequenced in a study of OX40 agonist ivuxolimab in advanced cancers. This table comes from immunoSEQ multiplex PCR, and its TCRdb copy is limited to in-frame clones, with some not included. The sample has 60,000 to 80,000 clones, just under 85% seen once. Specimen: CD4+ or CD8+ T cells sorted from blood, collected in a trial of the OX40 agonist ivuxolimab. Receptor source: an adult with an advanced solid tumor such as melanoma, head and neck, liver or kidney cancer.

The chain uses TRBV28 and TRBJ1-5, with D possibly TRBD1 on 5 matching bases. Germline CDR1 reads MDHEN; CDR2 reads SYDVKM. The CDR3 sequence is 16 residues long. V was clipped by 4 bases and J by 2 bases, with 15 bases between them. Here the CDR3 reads CASSSNRGVGNQPQHF. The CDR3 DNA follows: TGTGCCAGCAGTTCGAATCGGGGGGTGGGCAATCAGCCCCAGCATTTT.

CDR3 sequence reads: CASSPPGQGSEAFF. In nucleotides, the CDR3 is TGTGCCAGCAGTCCTCCGGGACAGGGTTCTGAAGCTTTCTTT. The rearrangement links TRBV7-8 to TRBJ1-1, with TRBD1 matching 9 bases. Germline CDR1 and CDR2: SGHVS and FQNEAQ. Trimming removed 6 bases from V and 6 bases from J; junction bases left unmatched: 8. CDR3 length: 14 amino acids. Based on the CDR3 plus reference TRBV7-8 and TRBJ1-1, the full variable domain is GAGVSQSPRYKVAKRGQDVALRCDPISGHVSLFWYQQALGQGPEFLTYFQNEAQLDKSGLPSDRFFAERPEGSVSTLKIQRTQQEDSAVYLCASSPPGQGSEAFFGQGTRLTVV.

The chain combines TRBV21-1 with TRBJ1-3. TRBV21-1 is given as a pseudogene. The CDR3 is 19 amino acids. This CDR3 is CASSIKVQRSGGYGNTIYF. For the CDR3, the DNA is TGTGCCAGCAGCATAAAAGTCCAACGATCGGGGGGTTATGGAAACACCATATATTTT.

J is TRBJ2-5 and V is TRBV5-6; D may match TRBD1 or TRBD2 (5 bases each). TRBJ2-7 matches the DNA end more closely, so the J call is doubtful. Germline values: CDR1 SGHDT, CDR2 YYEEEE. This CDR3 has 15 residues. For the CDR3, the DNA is TGTGCCAGCAGCTTGGCCGGGGCGAGCTCCTACGAGCAGTACTTC. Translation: CASSLAGASSYEQYF.

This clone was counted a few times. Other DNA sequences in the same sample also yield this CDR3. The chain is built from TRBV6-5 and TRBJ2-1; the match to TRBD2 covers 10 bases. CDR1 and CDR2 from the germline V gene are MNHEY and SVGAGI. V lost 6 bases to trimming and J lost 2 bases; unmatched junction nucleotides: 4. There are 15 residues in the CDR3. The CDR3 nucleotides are TGTGCCAGCAGAACAAGCGGGAGGGCCTACAATGAGCAGTTCTTC. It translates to CASRTSGRAYNEQFF.

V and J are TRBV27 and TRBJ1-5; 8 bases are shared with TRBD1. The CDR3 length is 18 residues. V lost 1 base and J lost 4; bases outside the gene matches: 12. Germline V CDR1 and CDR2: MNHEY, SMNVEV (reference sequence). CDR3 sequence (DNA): TGTGCCAGCAGTTTATTCGCCCCCGGGACAGGTTTTAATCAGCCCCAGCATTTT. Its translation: CASSLFAPGTGFNQPQHF.

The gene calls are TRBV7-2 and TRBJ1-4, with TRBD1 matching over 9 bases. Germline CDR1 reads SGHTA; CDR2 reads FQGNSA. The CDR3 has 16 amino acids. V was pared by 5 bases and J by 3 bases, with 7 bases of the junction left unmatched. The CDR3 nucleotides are TGTGCCAGCAGCCCTACAGGGGGCGTGTCTAATGAAAAACTGTTTTTT. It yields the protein CASSPTGGVSNEKLFF.

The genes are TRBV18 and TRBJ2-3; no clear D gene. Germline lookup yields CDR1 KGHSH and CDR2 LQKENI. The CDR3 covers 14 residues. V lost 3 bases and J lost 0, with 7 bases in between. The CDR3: CASSPLSSTDTQYF. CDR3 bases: TGTGCCAGCTCACCTCTGTCTAGCACAGATACGCAGTATTTT.

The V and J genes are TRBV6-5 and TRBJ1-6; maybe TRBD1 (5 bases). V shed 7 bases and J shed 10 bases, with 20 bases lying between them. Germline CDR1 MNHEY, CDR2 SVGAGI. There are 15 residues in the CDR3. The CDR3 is CASTPGSGKESPLHF. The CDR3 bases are TGTGCCAGCACCCCCGGGTCAGGGAAGGAATCACCCCTCCACTTT.

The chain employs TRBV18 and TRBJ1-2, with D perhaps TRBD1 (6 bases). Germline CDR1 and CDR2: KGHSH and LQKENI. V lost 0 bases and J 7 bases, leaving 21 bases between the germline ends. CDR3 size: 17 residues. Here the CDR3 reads CASSPPGGAVGIGGYTF. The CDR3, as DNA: TGTGCCAGCTCACCACCCGGGGGCGCAGTCGGTATTGGTGGCTACACCTTC. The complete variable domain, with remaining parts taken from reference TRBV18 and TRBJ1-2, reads NAGVMQNPRHLVRRRGQEARLRCSPMKGHSHVYWYRQLPEEGLKFMVYLQKENIIDESGMPKERFSAEFPKEGPSILRIQQVVRGDSAAYFCASSPPGGAVGIGGYTFGSGTRLTVV.

CDR3 protein: CASSKRLLSQLETQYF. DNA for the CDR3: TGTGCCAGCAGCAAACGACTCCTCTCCCAATTAGAGACCCAGTACTTC. This sequence joins TRBV21-1 and TRBJ2-5; TRBD2, the table's D call, lacks a check against the DNA. TRBV21-1 is given as a pseudogene. The CDR3 consists of 16 residues.

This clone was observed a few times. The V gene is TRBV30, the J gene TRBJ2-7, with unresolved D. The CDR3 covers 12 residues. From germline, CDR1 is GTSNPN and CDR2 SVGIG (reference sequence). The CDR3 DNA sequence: TGTGCTATCCAACGGGTTACCTACGAGCAGTACTTC. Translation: CAIQRVTYEQYF.

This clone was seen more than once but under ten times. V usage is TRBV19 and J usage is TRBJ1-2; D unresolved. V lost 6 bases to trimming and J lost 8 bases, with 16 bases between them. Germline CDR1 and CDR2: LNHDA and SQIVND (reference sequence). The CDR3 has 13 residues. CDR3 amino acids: CASRTQLVGGYTF. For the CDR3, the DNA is TGTGCCAGTAGGACCCAACTCGTGGGCGGCTACACCTTC.

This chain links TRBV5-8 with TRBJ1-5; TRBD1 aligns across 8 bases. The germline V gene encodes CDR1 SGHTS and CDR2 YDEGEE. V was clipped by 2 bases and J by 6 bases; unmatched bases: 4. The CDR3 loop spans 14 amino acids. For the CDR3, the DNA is TGTGCCAGCAGCTTCGGACAGGGTGCTCAGCCCCAGCATTTT. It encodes CASSFGQGAQPQHF.

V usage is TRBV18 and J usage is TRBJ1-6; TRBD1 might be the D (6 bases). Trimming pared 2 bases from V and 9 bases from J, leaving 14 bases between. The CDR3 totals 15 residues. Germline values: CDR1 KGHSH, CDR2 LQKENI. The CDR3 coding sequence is TGTGCCAGCTCACCAATGGACAGTTTGATTTCACCCCTCCACTTT. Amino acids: CASSPMDSLISPLHF.

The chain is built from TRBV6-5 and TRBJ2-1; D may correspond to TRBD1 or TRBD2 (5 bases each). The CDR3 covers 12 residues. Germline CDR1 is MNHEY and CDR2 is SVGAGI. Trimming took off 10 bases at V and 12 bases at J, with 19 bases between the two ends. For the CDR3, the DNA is TGTGCCACGACATGGGTAAGAGGGACGCAGTTCTTC. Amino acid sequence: CATTWVRGTQFF.

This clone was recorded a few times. CDR3 nucleotides: TGTGCCAGCAGCGTGGAGCCGGGACCGGGGGCCGAGCAGTACTTC. It yields the protein CASSVEPGPGAEQYF. The J gene is TRBJ2-7, the V gene TRBV9, with D perhaps TRBD1 or TRBD2 (6 bases each). The V end was cut by 2 bases, the J end by 6 bases, with 18 bases between. The CDR3 runs to 15 residues. Germline loops: CDR1 SGDLS, CDR2 YYNGEE.

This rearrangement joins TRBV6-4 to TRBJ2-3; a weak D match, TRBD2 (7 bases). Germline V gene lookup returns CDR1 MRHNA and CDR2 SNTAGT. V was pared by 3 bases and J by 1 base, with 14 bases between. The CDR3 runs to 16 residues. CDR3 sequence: CASSESRGGGTDTQYF. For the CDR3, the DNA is TGTGCCAGCAGTGAGAGCAGGGGAGGGGGCACAGATACGCAGTATTTT.

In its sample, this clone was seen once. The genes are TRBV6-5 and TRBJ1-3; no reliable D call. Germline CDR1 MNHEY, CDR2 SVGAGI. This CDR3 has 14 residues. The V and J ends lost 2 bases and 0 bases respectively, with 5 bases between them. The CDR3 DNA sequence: TGTGCCAGCAGTTACGGGAGCTCTGGAAACACCATATATTTT. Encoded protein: CASSYGSSGNTIYF.

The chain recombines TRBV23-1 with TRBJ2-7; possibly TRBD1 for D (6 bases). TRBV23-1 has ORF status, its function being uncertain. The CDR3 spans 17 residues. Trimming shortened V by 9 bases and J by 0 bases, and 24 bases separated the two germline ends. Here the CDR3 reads CARRSQEQGISSYEQYV. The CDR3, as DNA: TGCGCCAGGCGGTCTCAAGAACAGGGCATAAGCTCCTACGAGCAGTACGTC.

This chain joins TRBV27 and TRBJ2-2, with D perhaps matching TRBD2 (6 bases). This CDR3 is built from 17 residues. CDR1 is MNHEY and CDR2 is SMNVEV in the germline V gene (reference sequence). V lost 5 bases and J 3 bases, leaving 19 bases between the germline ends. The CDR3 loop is CASSLTEGRVDTGELFF. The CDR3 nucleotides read TGTGCCAGCAGTCTGACGGAGGGGCGGGTTGACACCGGGGAGCTGTTTTTT.

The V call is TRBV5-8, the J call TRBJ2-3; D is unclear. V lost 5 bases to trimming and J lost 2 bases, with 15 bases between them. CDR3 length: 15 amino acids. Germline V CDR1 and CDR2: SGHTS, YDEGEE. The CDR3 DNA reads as TGTGCCAGCAGAGTTCTCGATCAGTTCACAGATACGCAGTATTTT. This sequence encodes CASRVLDQFTDTQYF.

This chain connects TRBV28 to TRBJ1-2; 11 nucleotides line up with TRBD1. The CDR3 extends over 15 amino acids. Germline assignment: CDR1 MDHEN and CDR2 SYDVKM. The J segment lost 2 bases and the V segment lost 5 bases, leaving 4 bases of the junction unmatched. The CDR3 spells CASSRGTGGNYGYTF. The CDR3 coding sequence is TGTGCCAGCAGTAGGGGGACAGGGGGGAACTATGGCTACACCTTC.

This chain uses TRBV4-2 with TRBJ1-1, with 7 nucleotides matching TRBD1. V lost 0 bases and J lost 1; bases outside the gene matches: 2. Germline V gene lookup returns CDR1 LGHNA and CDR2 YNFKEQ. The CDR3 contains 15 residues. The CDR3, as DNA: TGTGCCAGCAGCCAAGAGGGACAGACGAACACTGAAGCTTTCTTT. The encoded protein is CASSQEGQTNTEAFF.

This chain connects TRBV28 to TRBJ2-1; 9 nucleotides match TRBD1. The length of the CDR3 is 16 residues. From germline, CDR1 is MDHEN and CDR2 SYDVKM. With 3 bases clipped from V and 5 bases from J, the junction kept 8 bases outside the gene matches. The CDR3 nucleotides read TGTGCCAGCAGTTTGCTAGGGACAGGGAGCGACAATGAGCAGTTCTTC. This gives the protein CASSLLGTGSDNEQFF.

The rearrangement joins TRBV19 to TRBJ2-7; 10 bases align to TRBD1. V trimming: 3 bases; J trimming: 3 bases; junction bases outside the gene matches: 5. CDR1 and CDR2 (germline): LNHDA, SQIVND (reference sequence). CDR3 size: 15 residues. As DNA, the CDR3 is TGTGCCAGTAGTATTATGACAGGGGGCAGCTACGAGCAGTACTTC. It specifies CASSIMTGGSYEQYF. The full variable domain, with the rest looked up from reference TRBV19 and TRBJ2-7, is DGGITQSPKYLFRKEGQNVTLSCEQNLNHDAMYWYRQDPGQGLRLIYYSQIVNDFQKGDIAEGYSVSREKKESFPLTVTSAQKNPTAFYLCASSIMTGGSYEQYFGPGTRLTVT.

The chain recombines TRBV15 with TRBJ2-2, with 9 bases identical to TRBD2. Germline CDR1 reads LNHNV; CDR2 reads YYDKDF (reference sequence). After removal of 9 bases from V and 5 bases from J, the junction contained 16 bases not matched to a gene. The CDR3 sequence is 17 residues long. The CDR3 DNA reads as TGTGCCACAAGTGCAAGCGGGGGGTACGAGGGGACCGGGGAGCTGTTTTTT. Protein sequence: CATSASGGYEGTGELFF.

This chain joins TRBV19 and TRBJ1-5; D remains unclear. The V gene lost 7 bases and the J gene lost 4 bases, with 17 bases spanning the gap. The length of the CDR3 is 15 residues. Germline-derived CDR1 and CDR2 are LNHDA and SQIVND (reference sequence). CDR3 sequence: CASKSRVFLNQPQHF. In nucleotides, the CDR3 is TGTGCCAGTAAGAGCCGGGTCTTCCTTAATCAGCCCCAGCATTTT.

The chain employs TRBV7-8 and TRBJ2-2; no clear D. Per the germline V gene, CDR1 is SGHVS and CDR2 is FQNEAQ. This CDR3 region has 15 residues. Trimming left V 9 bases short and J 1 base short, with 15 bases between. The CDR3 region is CASRLVGLNTGELFF. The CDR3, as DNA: TGTGCCAGTAGGCTTGTAGGGCTGAACACCGGGGAGCTGTTTTTT.

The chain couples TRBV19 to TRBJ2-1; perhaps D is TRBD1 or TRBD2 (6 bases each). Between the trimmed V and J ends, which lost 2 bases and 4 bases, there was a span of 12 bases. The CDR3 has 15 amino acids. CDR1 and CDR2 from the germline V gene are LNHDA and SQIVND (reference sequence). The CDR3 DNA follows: TGTGCCAGTAGTATAACCGGGGGCATTTACAATGAGCAGTTCTTC. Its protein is CASSITGGIYNEQFF. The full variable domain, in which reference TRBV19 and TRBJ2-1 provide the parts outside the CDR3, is DGGITQSPKYLFRKEGQNVTLSCEQNLNHDAMYWYRQDPGQGLRLIYYSQIVNDFQKGDIAEGYSVSREKKESFPLTVTSAQKNPTAFYLCASSITGGIYNEQFFGPGTRLTVL.

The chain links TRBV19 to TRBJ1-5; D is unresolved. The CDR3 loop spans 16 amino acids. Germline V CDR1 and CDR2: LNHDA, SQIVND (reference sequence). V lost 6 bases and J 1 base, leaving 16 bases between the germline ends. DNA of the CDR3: TGTGCCAGTAGAAATAATGGGCAGCAAAGCAATCAGCCCCAGCATTTT. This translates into CASRNNGQQSNQPQHF.